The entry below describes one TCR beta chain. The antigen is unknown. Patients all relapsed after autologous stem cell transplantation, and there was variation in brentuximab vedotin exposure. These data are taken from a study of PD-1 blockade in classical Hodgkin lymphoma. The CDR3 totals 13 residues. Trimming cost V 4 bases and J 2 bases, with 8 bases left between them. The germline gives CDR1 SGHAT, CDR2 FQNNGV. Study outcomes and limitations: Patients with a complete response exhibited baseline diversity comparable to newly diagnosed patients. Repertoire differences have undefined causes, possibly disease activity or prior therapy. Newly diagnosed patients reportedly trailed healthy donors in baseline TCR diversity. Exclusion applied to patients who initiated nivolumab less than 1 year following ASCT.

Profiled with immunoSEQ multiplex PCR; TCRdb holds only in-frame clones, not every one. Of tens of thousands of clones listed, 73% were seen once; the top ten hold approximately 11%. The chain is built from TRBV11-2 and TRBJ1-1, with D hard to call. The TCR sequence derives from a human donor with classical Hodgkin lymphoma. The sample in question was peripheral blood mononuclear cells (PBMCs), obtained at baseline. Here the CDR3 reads CASSSGSNTEAFF. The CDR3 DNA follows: TGTGCCAGCAGCTCCGGCTCCAACACTGAAGCTTTCTTT.